The 14 T cell receptor beta chains below all came from one sample that was sequenced in a study of chemoradiotherapy in HPV16-positive cancers. The protocol was immunoSEQ multiplex PCR, while the TCRdb copy is restricted to in-frame clones and leaves out a portion. The profile covers some 1,900 clones, with 55% to 85% appearing a single time and around 19% taken by the ten largest. The sample was tumor tissue, taken from a patient who underwent chemoradiotherapy. The receptors derive from a human donor with HPV-associated anogenital cancer.

The chain links TRBV7-9 to TRBJ2-1; 9 bases agree with TRBD1. The CDR3 consists of 15 residues. Germline CDR1 reads SEHNR; CDR2 reads FQNEAQ (reference sequence). Trimming took 1 base from V and 3 from J; bases not matched to a gene: 1. The CDR3 DNA follows: TGTGCCAGCAGCTTAGAGGGACAGGGCTACAATGAGCAGTTCTTC. Translation gives CASSLEGQGYNEQFF. The full variable domain, its missing parts supplied by reference TRBV7-9 and TRBJ2-1, is DTGVSQNPRHKITKRGQNVTFRCDPISEHNRLYWYRQTLGQGPEFLTYFQNEAQLEKSRLLSDRFSAERPKGSFSTLEIQRTEQGDSAMYLCASSLEGQGYNEQFFGPGTRLTVL.

V usage is TRBV21-1 and J usage is TRBJ1-5. TRBV21-1 is listed as a pseudogene. This CDR3 is built from 15 residues. Here the CDR3 reads CANTPTAGGNQPQHF. In DNA form, the CDR3 reads TGTGCCAACACCCCCACAGCGGGGGGCAATCAGCCCCAGCATTTT.

The V gene is TRBV18, the J gene TRBJ1-1; TRBD1 agrees at 10 bases. The CDR3 covers 15 residues. V was pared by 3 bases and J by 5 bases, with 6 bases of the junction left unmatched. Germline values: CDR1 KGHSH, CDR2 LQKENI. CDR3 DNA sequence: TGTGCCAGCTCACCCCCGACAGGGGGCAGAACTGAAGCTTTCTTT. This codes for CASSPPTGGRTEAFF.

This clone is labeled as large. The J gene is TRBJ2-1, the V gene TRBV7-8; no clear D. This CDR3 is built from 13 residues. The V and J ends lost 5 bases and 9 bases respectively, with 14 bases between them. CDR1 is SGHVS, CDR2 FQNEAQ, per germline. The CDR3 nucleotides read TGTGCCAGCAGCCTCGGGCCCTCGAGTGAGCAGTTCTTC. It specifies CASSLGPSSEQFF.

The V and J genes are TRBV6-5 and TRBJ2-5; 8 nucleotides match TRBD1. J gave up 5 bases and V 10 bases, and 9 bases lay outside the gene matches. The CDR3 is made up of 13 amino acids. The germline V gene encodes CDR1 MNHEY and CDR2 SVGAGI. CDR3 loop: CATRTGSGETQYF. DNA of the CDR3: TGTGCCACCCGGACAGGGTCTGGGGAGACCCAGTACTTC.

V and J are TRBV6-1 and TRBJ2-3, with D possibly matching TRBD2 (5 bases). Trimming took 1 base from V and 3 from J, leaving 8 bases between them. The CDR3 is 14 amino acids. CDR1 is MNHNS, CDR2 SASEGT, per germline. The CDR3 coding sequence is TGTGCCAGCAGTGAAGGAGGGTTGACAGATACGCAGTATTTT. This translates into CASSEGGLTDTQYF.

This clone came up once. The V call is TRBV7-9, the J call TRBJ1-5; D is uncertain. The CDR3 extends over 12 amino acids. V was pared by 5 bases and J by 3 bases, with 5 bases between. Germline values: CDR1 SEHNR, CDR2 FQNEAQ (reference sequence). CDR3 in amino acids: CASSEDNQPQHF. The CDR3 DNA reads as TGTGCCAGCAGCGAGGACAATCAGCCCCAGCATTTT.

This chain uses TRBV19 with TRBJ1-1; no definite D call. Germline V gene lookup returns CDR1 LNHDA and CDR2 SQIVND (reference sequence). The CDR3 totals 14 residues. V lost 2 bases and J 1 base, leaving 8 bases between the germline ends. CDR3 sequence reads: CASSIYRKNTEAFF. CDR3 DNA sequence: TGTGCCAGTAGTATATACCGCAAGAACACTGAAGCTTTCTTT.

The chain combines TRBV4-2 with TRBJ1-6; no reliable D call. V was pared by 0 bases and J by 5 bases, with 5 bases between. Germline CDR1 is LGHNA and CDR2 is YNFKEQ. The CDR3 has 14 amino acids. CDR3 bases: TGTGCCAGCAGCCAAGATAATAATAATTCACCCCTCCACTTT. It yields the protein CASSQDNNNSPLHF.

The J gene is TRBJ1-1, the V gene TRBV6-6, with D possibly matching TRBD1 (5 bases). From germline, CDR1 is MNHNY and CDR2 SVGAGI (reference sequence). This CDR3 contains 14 residues. The V and J ends lost 5 bases and 10 bases respectively, with 20 bases between them. This CDR3 is CASSPGTQGSGAFF. The CDR3 bases are TGTGCCAGCAGTCCCGGGACTCAGGGTTCAGGAGCTTTCTTT.

The sample holds a few counts of this clone. The V and J genes are TRBV19 and TRBJ1-6; 9 nucleotides line up with TRBD1. Trimming removed 6 bases from V and 9 bases from J; junction bases left unmatched: 3. In germline, CDR1 is LNHDA, CDR2 SQIVND (reference sequence). This CDR3 region has 13 residues. The CDR3 is CASSRDRVSPLHF. CDR3 sequence (DNA): TGTGCCAGTAGCAGGGACAGGGTTTCACCCCTCCACTTT.

V gene TRBV5-1 combines with J gene TRBJ1-6; 10 nucleotides align to TRBD1. The CDR3 has 15 residues. The V and J ends lost 7 bases and 5 bases, in that order; junction bases with no gene match: 6. In germline, CDR1 is SGHRS, CDR2 YFSETQ. The CDR3 bases are TGCGCCAGCCGGGGACAGGGGCGGCATAATTCACCCCTCCACTTT. This codes for CASRGQGRHNSPLHF.

The genes are TRBV6-1 and TRBJ1-5; D not certain. CDR3 length: 13 amino acids. V was shortened by 4 bases and J by 6 bases, with 10 bases between the two germline ends. From germline, CDR1 is MNHNS and CDR2 SASEGT. This chain's CDR3 is CASSGPHSQPQHF. CDR3 nucleotide sequence: TGTGCCAGCAGTGGGCCACACTCTCAGCCCCAGCATTTT.

V gene TRBV30 combines with J gene TRBJ2-3; 8 bases match TRBD2. Per the germline V gene, CDR1 is GTSNPN and CDR2 is SVGIG (reference sequence). V was clipped by 4 bases and J by 1 base; unmatched bases: 16. The CDR3 has 18 residues. For the CDR3, the DNA is TGTGCCTGGATACCCGGGGTAGCGGGGTATCTGGGCACAGATACGCAGTATTTT. Amino acids: CAWIPGVAGYLGTDTQYF. Combining the CDR3 with reference TRBV30 and TRBJ2-3 gives the whole variable domain SQTIHQWPATLVQPVGSPLSLECTVEGTSNPNLYWYRQAAGRGLQLLFYSVGIGQISSEVPQNLSASRPQDRQFILSSKKLLLSDSGFYLCAWIPGVAGYLGTDTQYFGPGTRLTVL.